This T cell receptor (beta chain) was sequenced in a study of blood T cell repertoires in COVID-19. Sequencing used immunoSEQ multiplex PCR; TCRdb keeps in-frame clones, though not all of them. Of 150,000 to 200,000 clones listed, approximately 82% are singletons. The sequence was collected from a man in his forties or fifties who had recovered from COVID-19. The sequencing sample was made of PBMCs or T cells enriched from blood (not recorded which).

In DNA form, the CDR3 reads TGTGCCAGCTCACCACCGGGGGCCAGCTCTGGAAACACCATATATTTT. As protein: CASSPPGASSGNTIYF. J is TRBJ1-3 and V is TRBV18; tentatively, D is TRBD1 (6 bases). CDR3 size: 16 residues. CDR1 is KGHSH, CDR2 LQKENI, per germline. Trimming removed 0 bases at V and 0 bases at J, with 9 bases between. The full variable domain, its missing parts supplied by reference TRBV18 and TRBJ1-3, is NAGVMQNPRHLVRRRGQEARLRCSPMKGHSHVYWYRQLPEEGLKFMVYLQKENIIDESGMPKERFSAEFPKEGPSILRIQQVVRGDSAAYFCASSPPGASSGNTIYFGEGSWLTVV.